This T cell receptor (beta chain) was captured in a study of blood T cell repertoires in COVID-19. Study summary: Donors in the United States, Italy and Spain gave samples during acute or convalescent COVID-19. PBMCs, B-cell-depleted T cells, or T cells were the source of the cDNA or gDNA that made up the material.

This CDR3 comprises 13 residues. Trimming removed 4 bases at V and 3 bases at J, with 9 bases between. In germline, CDR1 is MGHRA, CDR2 YSYEKL. The repertoire was sequenced with immunoSEQ multiplex PCR; TCRdb's copy has only in-frame clones and lacks some. The sample carries about 90,000 clones, 75% to 90% recorded once. The rearrangement joins TRBV4-1 to TRBJ1-1; a weak D match, TRBD1 (5 bases). Sequencing was performed on peripheral blood. The sequence was collected from a human donor in a cohort sampled during active COVID-19. This chain's CDR3 is CASSPRQHTEAFF. In DNA form, the CDR3 reads TGCGCCAGCAGCCCAAGACAGCACACTGAAGCTTTCTTT.